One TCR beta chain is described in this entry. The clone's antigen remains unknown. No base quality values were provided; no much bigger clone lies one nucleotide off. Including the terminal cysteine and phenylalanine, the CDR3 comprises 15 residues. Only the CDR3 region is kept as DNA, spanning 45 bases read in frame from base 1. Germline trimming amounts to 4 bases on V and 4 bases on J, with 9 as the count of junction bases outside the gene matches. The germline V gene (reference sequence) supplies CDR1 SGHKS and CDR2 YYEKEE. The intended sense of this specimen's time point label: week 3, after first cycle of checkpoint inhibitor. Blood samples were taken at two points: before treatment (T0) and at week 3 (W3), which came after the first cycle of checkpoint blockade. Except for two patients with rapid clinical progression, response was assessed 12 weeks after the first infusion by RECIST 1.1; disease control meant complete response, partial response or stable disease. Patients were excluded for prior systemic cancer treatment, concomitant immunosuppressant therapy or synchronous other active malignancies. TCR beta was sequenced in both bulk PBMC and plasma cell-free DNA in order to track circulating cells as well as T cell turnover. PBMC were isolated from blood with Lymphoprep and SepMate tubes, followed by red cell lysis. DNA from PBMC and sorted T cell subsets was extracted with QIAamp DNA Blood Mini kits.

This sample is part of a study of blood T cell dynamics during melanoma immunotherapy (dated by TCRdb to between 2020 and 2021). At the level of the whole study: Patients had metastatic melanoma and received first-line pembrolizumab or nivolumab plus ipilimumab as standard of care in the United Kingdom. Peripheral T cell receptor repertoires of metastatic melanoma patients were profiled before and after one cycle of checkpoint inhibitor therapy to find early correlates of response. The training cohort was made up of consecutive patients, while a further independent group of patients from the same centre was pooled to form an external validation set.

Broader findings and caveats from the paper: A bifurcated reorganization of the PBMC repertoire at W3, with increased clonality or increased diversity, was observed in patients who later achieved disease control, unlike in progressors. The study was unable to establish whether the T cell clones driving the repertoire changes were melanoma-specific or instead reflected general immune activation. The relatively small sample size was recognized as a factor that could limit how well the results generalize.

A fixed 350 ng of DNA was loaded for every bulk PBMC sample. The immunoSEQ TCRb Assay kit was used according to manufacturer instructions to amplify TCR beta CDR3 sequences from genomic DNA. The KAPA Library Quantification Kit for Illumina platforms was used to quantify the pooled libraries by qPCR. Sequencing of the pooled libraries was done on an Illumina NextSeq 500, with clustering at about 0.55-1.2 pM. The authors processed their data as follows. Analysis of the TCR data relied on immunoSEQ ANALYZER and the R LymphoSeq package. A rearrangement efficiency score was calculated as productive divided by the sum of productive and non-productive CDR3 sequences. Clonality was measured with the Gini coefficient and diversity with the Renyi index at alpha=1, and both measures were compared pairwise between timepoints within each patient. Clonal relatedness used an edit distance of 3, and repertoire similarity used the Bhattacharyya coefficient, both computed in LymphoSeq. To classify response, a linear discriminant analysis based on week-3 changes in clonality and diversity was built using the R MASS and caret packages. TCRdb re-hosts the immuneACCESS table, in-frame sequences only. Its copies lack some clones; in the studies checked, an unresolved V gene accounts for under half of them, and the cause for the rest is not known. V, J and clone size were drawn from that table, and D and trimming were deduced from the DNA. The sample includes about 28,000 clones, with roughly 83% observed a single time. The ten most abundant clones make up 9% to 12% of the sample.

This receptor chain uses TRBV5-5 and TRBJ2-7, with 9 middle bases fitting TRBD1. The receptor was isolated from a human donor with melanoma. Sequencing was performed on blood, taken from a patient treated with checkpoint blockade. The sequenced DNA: TGTGCCAGCAGCAAAATGCCGGGACAGGGTTACGAGCAGTACTTC. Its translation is CASSKMPGQGYEQYF.